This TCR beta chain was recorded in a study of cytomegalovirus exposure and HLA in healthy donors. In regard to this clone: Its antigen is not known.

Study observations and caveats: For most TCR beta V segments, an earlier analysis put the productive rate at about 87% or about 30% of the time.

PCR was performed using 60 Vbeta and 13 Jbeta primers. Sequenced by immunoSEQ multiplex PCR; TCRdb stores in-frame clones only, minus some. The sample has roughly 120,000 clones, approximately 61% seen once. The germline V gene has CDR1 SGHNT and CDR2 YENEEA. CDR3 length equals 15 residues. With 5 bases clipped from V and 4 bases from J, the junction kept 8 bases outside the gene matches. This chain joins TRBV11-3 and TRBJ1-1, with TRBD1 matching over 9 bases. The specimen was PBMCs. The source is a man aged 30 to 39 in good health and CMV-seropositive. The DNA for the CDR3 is TGTGCCAGCAGCCCAGGGACAGGGATTGTCACTGAAGCTTTCTTT. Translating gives CASSPGTGIVTEAFF.